This T cell receptor (beta chain) was sequenced during a study of T cell responses to AZD1222 COVID-19 vaccine. About the study: Second-dose schedules of about 4 or about 12 weeks were combined.

This table comes from immunoSEQ multiplex PCR, and its TCRdb copy is limited to in-frame clones, with some not included. Of some 150,000 clones listed, 89% are singletons. Germline values: CDR1 SGHKS, CDR2 YYEKEE (reference sequence). This CDR3 has 15 amino acids. V shed 1 base and J shed 0 bases, with 8 bases lying between them. The sample consisted of peripheral blood, taken on day 0 of AZD1222 vaccination. The clonotype was recovered from an adult in good health. This chain connects TRBV5-5 to TRBJ1-5; no clear D. CDR3 nucleotides: TGTGCCAGCAGCTTGAACTGGTATAGCAATCAGCCCCAGCATTTT. Protein: CASSLNWYSNQPQHF.